This T cell receptor (beta chain) was found in a study of T cell responses to AZD1222 COVID-19 vaccine. Study results and caveats: It should be noted that donors were predominantly white British and more often female, and clonal diversity was possibly underestimated. CD4 TCRs associated with vaccination spanned spike, dominating at 160-218 and 743-854. At baseline, just 6 or 7 AZD1222 recipients tested seropositive. Two AZD1222 doses significantly raised spike-specific TCR breadth and depth over controls.

CDR1 is PRHDT and CDR2 is FYEKMQ in the germline V gene (reference sequence). This CDR3 region has 15 residues. Trimming shortened V by 7 bases and J by 3 bases, and 19 bases separated the two germline ends. Clones were sequenced by immunoSEQ multiplex PCR, and TCRdb holds only the in-frame ones, with some missing. The sample has 120,000 to 150,000 clones; 93% are singletons. On this clone itself: Its antigen remains unidentified.

The clonotype originates from an adult in good health. Sequencing was performed on peripheral blood, taken on day 0 of AZD1222 vaccination. The chain uses TRBV13 and TRBJ2-7, with D possibly matching TRBD1 (6 bases). The CDR3 spells CASIVYRDNYYEQYF. The CDR3, as DNA: TGTGCCAGCATAGTTTACCGGGACAACTACTACGAGCAGTACTTC. The complete variable domain, with remaining parts taken from reference TRBV13 and TRBJ2-7, reads AAGVIQSPRHLIKEKRETATLKCYPIPRHDTVYWYQQGPGQDPQFLISFYEKMQSDKGSIPDRFSAQQFSDYHSELNMSSLELGDSALYFCASIVYRDNYYEQYFGPGTRLTVT.